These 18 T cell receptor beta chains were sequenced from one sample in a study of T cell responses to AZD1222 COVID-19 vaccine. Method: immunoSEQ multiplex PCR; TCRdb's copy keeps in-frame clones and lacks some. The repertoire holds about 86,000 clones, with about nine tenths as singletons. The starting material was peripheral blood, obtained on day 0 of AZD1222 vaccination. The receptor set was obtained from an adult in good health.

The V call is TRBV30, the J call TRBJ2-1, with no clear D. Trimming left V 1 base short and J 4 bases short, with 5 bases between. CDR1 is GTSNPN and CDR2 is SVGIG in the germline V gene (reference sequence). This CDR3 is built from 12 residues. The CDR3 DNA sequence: TGTGCCTGGAGTGAGACGTACAATGAGCAGTTCTTC. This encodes CAWSETYNEQFF. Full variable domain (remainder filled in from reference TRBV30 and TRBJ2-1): SQTIHQWPATLVQPVGSPLSLECTVEGTSNPNLYWYRQAAGRGLQLLFYSVGIGQISSEVPQNLSASRPQDRQFILSSKKLLLSDSGFYLCAWSETYNEQFFGPGTRLTVL.

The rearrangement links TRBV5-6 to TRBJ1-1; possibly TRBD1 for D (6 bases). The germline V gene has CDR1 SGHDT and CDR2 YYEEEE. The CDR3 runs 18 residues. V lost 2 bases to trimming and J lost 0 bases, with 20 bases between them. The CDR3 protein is CASSFREGRGRMNTEAFF. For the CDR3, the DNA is TGTGCCAGCAGCTTTCGGGAAGGCAGGGGCCGCATGAACACTGAAGCTTTCTTT.

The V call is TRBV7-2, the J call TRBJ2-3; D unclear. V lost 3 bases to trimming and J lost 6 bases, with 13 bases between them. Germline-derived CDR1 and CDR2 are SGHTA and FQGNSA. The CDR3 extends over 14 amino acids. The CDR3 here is CASSLTVRRDTQYF. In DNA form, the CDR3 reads TGTGCCAGCAGCTTGACGGTCCGAAGGGATACGCAGTATTTT. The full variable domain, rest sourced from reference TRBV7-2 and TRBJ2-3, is GAGVSQSPSNKVTEKGKDVELRCDPISGHTALYWYRQSLGQGLEFLIYFQGNSAPDKSGLPSDRFSAERTGGSVSTLTIQRTQQEDSAVYLCASSLTVRRDTQYFGPGTRLTVL.

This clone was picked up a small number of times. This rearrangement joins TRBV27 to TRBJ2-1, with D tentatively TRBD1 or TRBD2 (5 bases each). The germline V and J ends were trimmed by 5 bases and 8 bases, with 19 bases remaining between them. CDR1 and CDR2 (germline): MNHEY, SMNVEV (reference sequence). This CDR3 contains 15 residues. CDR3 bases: TGTGCCAGCAGTCAAATGGGACCCACTGAGGATGAGCAGTTCTTC. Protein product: CASSQMGPTEDEQFF.

DNA for the CDR3: TGTGCCAGCAGCCAAGATCTTTGGGCGAACACTGAAGCTTTCTTT. Protein product: CASSQDLWANTEAFF. V usage is TRBV3-1 (or the pseudogene TRBV3-2) and J usage is TRBJ1-1; no firm D call. Germline CDR1 is LGHDT and CDR2 is YNNKEL (reference sequence). CDR3 length: 15 residues. Trimming removed 0 bases at V and 1 base at J, with 9 bases between.

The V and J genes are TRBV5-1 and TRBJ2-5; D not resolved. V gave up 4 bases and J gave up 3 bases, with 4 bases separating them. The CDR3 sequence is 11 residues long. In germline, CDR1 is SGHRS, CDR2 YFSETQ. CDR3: CASSVEETQYF. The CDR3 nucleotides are TGCGCCAGCAGCGTTGAAGAGACCCAGTACTTC.

Here the CDR3 reads CASSLDGTQETQYF. CDR3 nucleotides: TGTGCCAGCAGCTTAGACGGGACCCAAGAGACCCAGTACTTC. The V and J genes are TRBV7-9 and TRBJ2-5; D tentatively reads TRBD1 or TRBD2 (5 bases each). V was shortened by 1 base and J by 1 base, with 7 bases between the two germline ends. The germline gives CDR1 SEHNR, CDR2 FQNEAQ (reference sequence). The CDR3 has 14 residues.

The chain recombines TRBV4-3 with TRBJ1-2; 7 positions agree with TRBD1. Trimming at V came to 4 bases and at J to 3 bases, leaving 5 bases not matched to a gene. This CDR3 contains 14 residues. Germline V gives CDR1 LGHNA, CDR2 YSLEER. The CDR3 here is CASSPDRNYYGYTF. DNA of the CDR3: TGCGCCAGCAGCCCGGACAGGAATTACTATGGCTACACCTTC.

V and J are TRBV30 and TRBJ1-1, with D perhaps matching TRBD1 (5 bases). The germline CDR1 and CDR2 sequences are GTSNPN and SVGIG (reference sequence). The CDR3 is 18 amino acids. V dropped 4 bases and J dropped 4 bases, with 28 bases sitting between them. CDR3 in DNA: TGTGCCTGGAACACTGGACACGGGGCAAGTTGGGCGAGCACTGAAGCTTTCTTT. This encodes CAWNTGHGASWASTEAFF.

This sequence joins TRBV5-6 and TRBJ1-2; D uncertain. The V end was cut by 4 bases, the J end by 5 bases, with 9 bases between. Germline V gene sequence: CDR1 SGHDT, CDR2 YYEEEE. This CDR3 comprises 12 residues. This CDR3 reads CASSMPEYGYTF. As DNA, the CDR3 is TGTGCCAGCAGCATGCCTGAATATGGCTACACCTTC.

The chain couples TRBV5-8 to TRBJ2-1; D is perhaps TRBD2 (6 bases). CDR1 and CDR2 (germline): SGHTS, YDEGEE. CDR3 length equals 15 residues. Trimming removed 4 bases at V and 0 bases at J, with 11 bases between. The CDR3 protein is CASSPGLSSYNEQFF. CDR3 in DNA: TGTGCCAGCAGCCCGGGACTTAGCTCCTACAATGAGCAGTTCTTC. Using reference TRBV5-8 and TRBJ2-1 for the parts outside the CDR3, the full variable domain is EAGVTQSPTHLIKTRGQQATLRCSPISGHTSVYWYQQALGLGLQFLLWYDEGEERNRGNFPPRFSGRQFPNYSSELNVNALELEDSALYLCASSPGLSSYNEQFFGPGTRLTVL.

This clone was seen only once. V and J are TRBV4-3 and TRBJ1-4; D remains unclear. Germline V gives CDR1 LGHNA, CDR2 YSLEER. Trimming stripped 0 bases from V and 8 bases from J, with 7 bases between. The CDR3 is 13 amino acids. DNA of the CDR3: TGCGCCAGCAGCCAAGAAGTGAGGGAAAAACTGTTTTTT. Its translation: CASSQEVREKLFF.

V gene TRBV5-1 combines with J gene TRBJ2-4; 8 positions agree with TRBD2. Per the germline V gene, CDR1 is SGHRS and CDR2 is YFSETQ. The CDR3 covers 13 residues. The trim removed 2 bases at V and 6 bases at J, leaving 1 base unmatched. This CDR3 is CASSFTSGNIQYF. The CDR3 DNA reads TGCGCCAGCAGCTTCACTAGCGGAAACATTCAGTACTTC.

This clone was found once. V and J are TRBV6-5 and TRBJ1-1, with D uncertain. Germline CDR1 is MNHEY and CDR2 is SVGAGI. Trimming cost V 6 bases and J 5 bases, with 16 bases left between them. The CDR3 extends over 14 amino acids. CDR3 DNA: TGTGCCAGCAGCCTAAGGAGTTGGCGGACTGAAGCTTTCTTT. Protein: CASSLRSWRTEAFF.

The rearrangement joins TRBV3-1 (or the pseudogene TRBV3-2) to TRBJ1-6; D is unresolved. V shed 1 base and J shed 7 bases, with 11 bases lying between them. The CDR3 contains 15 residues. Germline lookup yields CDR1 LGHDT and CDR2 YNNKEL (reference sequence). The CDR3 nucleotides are TGTGCCAGCAGCCAAGGCCACGCAGCCAATTCACCCCTCCACTTT. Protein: CASSQGHAANSPLHF.

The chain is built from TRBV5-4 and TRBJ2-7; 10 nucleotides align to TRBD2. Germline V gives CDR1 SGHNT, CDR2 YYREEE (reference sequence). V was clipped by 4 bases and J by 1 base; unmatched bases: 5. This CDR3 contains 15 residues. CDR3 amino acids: CASSLTSGPSYEQYF. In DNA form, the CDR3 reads TGTGCCAGCAGCCTGACTAGCGGGCCTTCCTACGAGCAGTACTTC. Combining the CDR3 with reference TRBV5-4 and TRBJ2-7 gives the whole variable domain ETGVTQSPTHLIKTRGQQVTLRCSSQSGHNTVSWYQQALGQGPQFIFQYYREEENGRGNFPPRFSGLQFPNYSSELNVNALELDDSALYLCASSLTSGPSYEQYFGPGTRLTVT.

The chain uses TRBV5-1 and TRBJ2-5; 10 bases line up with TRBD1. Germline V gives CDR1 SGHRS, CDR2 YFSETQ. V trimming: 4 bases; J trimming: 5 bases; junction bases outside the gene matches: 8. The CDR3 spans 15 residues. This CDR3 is CASSPRDRGGETQYF. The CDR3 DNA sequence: TGCGCCAGCAGCCCCCGGGACAGGGGAGGGGAGACCCAGTACTTC.

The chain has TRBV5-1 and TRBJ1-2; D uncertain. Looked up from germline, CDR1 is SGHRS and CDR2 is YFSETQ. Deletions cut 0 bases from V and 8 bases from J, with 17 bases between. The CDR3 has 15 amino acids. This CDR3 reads CASSLAPGKAGGYTF. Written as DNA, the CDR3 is TGCGCCAGCAGCTTGGCCCCCGGTAAGGCAGGAGGCTACACCTTC.